This T cell receptor beta chain comes out of a study of T cell clonality in common variable immunodeficiency. Study-level results: Patient heterogeneity in the CVID cohort limited correlations between repertoire features and clinical complications.

In this sample, this clone turned up many times. No antigen is known for it. Profiling relied on immunoSEQ multiplex PCR, and the TCRdb table lists in-frame clones only, not all of them. The sample gives 35,000 to 55,000 clones, none seen only once, and the top ten clones hold about 0.7%. Most patients and controls had Caucasian heritage. Sequenced material: peripheral blood mononuclear cells. The source is a person between 18 and 75 years old in good health.

CDR3 residues: CASSSGWTGDEKLFF. The covered CDR3 bases are TGCGCCAGCAGCTCCGGCTGGACAGGGGATGAAAAA. The chain uses TRBV5-1 and TRBJ1-4; TRBD1 matches 9 bases. The read gets to within 3 residues of the CDR3 end, and the germline J gene fills in the rest. Unmatched junction bases numbered 6, after V lost 3 bases and J lost 6 bases. The CDR3 covers 15 residues. Germline values: CDR1 SGHRS, CDR2 YFSETQ.